This TCR beta chain derives from a study of human T cells and chemical hapten exposure (dated by TCRdb to about 2021). Broadly, across the study: For sensitization, 2% DPC in acetone was applied to a roughly 2 cm by roughly 2 cm area of upper inner arm skin. Throughout the approximately 23-week study period, patients were also given weekly therapeutic DPC doses on the scalp. Patch tests used Finn chambers with 0.01% DPC on the upper back, scored after 6 days by International Contact Dermatitis Research Group standards. The patient cohort, mostly female, included alopecia areata with under or over 50% scalp involvement, alopecia totalis and alopecia universalis. The libraries were sequenced as a pool, and the TCR yield per sample differed mostly because of small variations in library volumes within the pool. This study followed changes in the peripheral blood TCR repertoire in vivo during primary and secondary sensitization of alopecia patients to the hapten diphenylcyclopropenone (DPC). Blood samples were taken from patients before sensitization (week 0) and at 2, 6 and about 24 weeks after DPC sensitization. Roughly 30 alopecia patients provided blood for TCR sequencing at one to four time points (pre-sensitization, 2, 6 and 24 weeks). Paper-wide results and their limitations: Repeated subsampling changed both the strength of the expansion versus patch-test correlation and the threshold at which that correlation became significant. A positive correlation was found between the number of PT1 expanded TCRs and patch test score, with significance reached at thresholds 8, 16 and 32 but not 4. Expanded TCRs formed significantly more large CDR3 similarity clusters than pre-sensitization or healthy control sets, consistent with antigen-driven responses. DPC sensitization did not change the number of TCRs with a frequency above 1 in 1000, and there was no evidence of changes in global repertoire structure. Alopecia, a presumed autoimmune disease, was present in all patients, so the immune response of the patients might differ from that of healthy individuals.

Trimming accounts for 0 bases at V and 2 bases at J, while the number of junction bases matched to no gene is 1. CDR1 is given as DFQATT and CDR2 as SNEGSKA, both from the germline V gene (reference sequence). The CDR3 measures 14 amino acids from cysteine to phenylalanine. Here the CDR3 DNA is all that survives: 42 bases in frame from base 1. Per the publication, the time point label means: pre-sensitization, week 0. Taken with the paper, the label for treatment or condition translates to: therapeutic diphenylcyclopropenone sensitization with weekly scalp DPC. Blood at each patch-test visit was drawn before the patch test was applied. Patients were eligible if aged 18 to 70, diagnosed with alopecia and judged suitable for DPC therapy, and pregnant patients were excluded. Total RNA was isolated from unfractionated whole blood collected in Tempus Blood RNA tubes. Library prep was done by RACE. The instrument was a NextSeq 500. During library preparation, unique molecular identifiers were attached to individual cDNA molecules so that TCRs could be counted quantitatively and reproducibly. Each blood RNA sample was used to sequence both TCR alpha and TCR beta chains. For the original study's pipeline: Samples had a median of roughly 99,000 TCRs, with a range from 23,224 to 690,600. The Decombinator software suite was used to annotate the V, J and CDR3 of the TCR reads. Every sample was subsampled to the same number of TCRs (28,000) for the PS versus PT1 abundance plots. TCRs were defined as expanded if absent before sensitization and observed at least eight times at the 2-week time point. TCRdb reprocessing: public reads trimmed at Q25 with fastp, clones called with MiXCR, in-frame beta chains kept. When rows share a CDR3 protein, they turn into one entry using the most common DNA and genes. For this entry, the V and J calls and clone size follow TCRdb and not the study's own pipeline. The sample yields about 380,000 distinct CDR3 sequences; approximately 5.1% were counted once. Just over 2.5% of the sample comes from the top ten.

Concerning this clonotype itself: It lacks a known antigen. Base-call qualities are not available, and no considerably larger clone is one nucleotide away.

The sequenced sample was whole blood, obtained in connection with sensitization to the hapten diphenylcyclopropenone (DPC). The V and J segments used are TRBV20-1 and TRBJ2-7, with TRBD2 identical over 10 junction bases. This TCR derives from a woman in her forties or fifties with alopecia areata. Some clones in this sample may be carry-over from other donors' samples. The CDR3 has the sequence CSAREAGGTYEQYF. In nucleotide form, the sequence is TGCAGTGCTAGAGAAGCGGGAGGGACCTACGAGCAGTACTTC.